These T cell receptor beta chains were read from a single sample in a study of brain T cells in children with intractable seizures. Assay: immunoSEQ multiplex PCR; the TCRdb copy retains only in-frame clones and omits some. The profile covers approximately 330,000 clones, with over 90% appearing a single time and 5.7% taken by the ten largest. This specimen was peripheral blood, taken 4 to 5 months after surgery. The source of these receptors is a boy under two years old with tuberous sclerosis and intractable seizures. Both conserved end residues are part of each CDR3. The listing skips clone size in some rows; elsewhere it reads once, few, many or a size class.

>TRBV20-1|NA
CSANRDYGYTF
>TRBV27|once
CASSLRQGRPQGPEKLFF
>TRBV6-5|NA
CASGRQSGNTIYF
>TRBV20-1|NA
CSAGDRFDEQFF
>TRBV3-1/TRBV3-2|NA
CASSHWDSFPYGYTF
>TRBV6-6|once
CASSYSRTTSYEQYF
>TRBV19|once
CASSIASGGTGELFF
>TRBV7-3|NA
CASSFTSGSTAEQFF
>TRBV29-1|NA
CSVEMPEEETQYF
>TRBV28|NA
CASSYFSGGYEQYF
>TRBV29-1|NA
CSVDGVQGDEETQYF
>TRBV18|NA
CASSPTGEEAFF
>TRBV7-6|few
CASSLEMGSGTEAFF
>TRBV7-2|once
CASSLAGVGRTYEQYF
>TRBV11-2|NA
CASSLGRSNEKLFF
>TRBV10-3|NA
CAISELVNEQFF
>TRBV9|NA
CASSPEEGTTEAFF
>TRBV19|NA
CASSIGGLQNTEAFF
>TRBV7-3|NA
CASSLNAAYNSPLHF